A selection of T cell receptor beta chains follows, all from one sample in a study of T cells in Graves' hyperthyroidism and ophthalmopathy. Each CDR3 protein is one row after TCRdb ran MiXCR on the multiplex PCR reads. The data contain hundreds of thousands of distinct CDR3 sequences, 15% to 20% of them seen just once; the ten biggest clones take up 3% to 4.5%. The sample consisted of blood. These receptors were collected from a woman between 18 and 29 years old with Graves' hyperthyroidism. The CDR3 runs from the conserved cysteine through the conserved F or W. Each record gives: CDR3 DNA, CDR3 protein, D gene, clone size, V gene, J gene. The D gene is left open where the match is weak. Only part of the rows carry a size: once, few, many, or a class if the clone is expanded.

cdr3_nt: TGTGCCAGCAGTTACTCTGTGGGACGGGAGACCCAGTACTTC; cdr3_aa: CASSYSVGRETQYF; d_call: -; clone_size: -; v_call: TRBV6-2/TRBV6-3; j_call: TRBJ2-5
cdr3_nt: TGCAGTGCTATGTCAGGGGCTGGAAACACCATATATTTT; cdr3_aa: CSAMSGAGNTIYF; d_call: -; clone_size: many; v_call: TRBV20-1; j_call: TRBJ1-3
cdr3_nt: TGTGCCAGCAGCTTTCCCGCCTCCTACGAGCAGTACTTC; cdr3_aa: CASSFPASYEQYF; d_call: -; clone_size: many; v_call: TRBV7-2; j_call: TRBJ2-7
cdr3_nt: TGTGCCAGCAGTTTAACTGTAGCAGTCGGCGAGCAGTACTTC; cdr3_aa: CASSLTVAVGEQYF; d_call: -; clone_size: many; v_call: TRBV6-5; j_call: TRBJ2-7
cdr3_nt: TGTGCCTGGAGTGTGGGCGGGAGCTACTATGGCTACACCTTC; cdr3_aa: CAWSVGGSYYGYTF; d_call: -; clone_size: many; v_call: TRBV30; j_call: TRBJ1-2
cdr3_nt: TGCAGCGTTGGAGGGTATGGCTACACCTTC; cdr3_aa: CSVGGYGYTF; d_call: -; clone_size: many; v_call: TRBV29-1; j_call: TRBJ1-2
cdr3_nt: TGTGCCAGCAGTTTAAGGGTTTCCTTTGGGACAGGCATTGAAGAGACCCAGTACTTC; cdr3_aa: CASSLRVSFGTGIEETQYF; d_call: TRBD1; clone_size: many; v_call: TRBV12-3/TRBV12-4; j_call: TRBJ2-5
cdr3_nt: TGTGCCAGCAGCTTGGGACAGGCCACCGTCACCGGGGAGCTGTTTTTT; cdr3_aa: CASSLGQATVTGELFF; d_call: TRBD1; clone_size: -; v_call: TRBV13; j_call: TRBJ2-2
cdr3_nt: TGTGCCACCAGCAGCGGAGGGGGCGCGACTGAAGCTTTCTTT; cdr3_aa: CATSSGGGATEAFF; d_call: TRBD1; clone_size: many; v_call: TRBV15; j_call: TRBJ1-1
cdr3_nt: TGTGCCAGCAGTGACGCGGGGACCGGGGAGCTGTTTTTT; cdr3_aa: CASSDAGTGELFF; d_call: -; clone_size: many; v_call: TRBV6-4; j_call: TRBJ2-2
cdr3_nt: TGTGCCAGCAGGCTATCCGGGACAGTTTTTGAAGCTTTCTTT; cdr3_aa: CASRLSGTVFEAFF; d_call: TRBD1; clone_size: -; v_call: TRBV6-2/TRBV6-3; j_call: TRBJ1-1
cdr3_nt: TGTGCCAGCAGCCCAACAAGGGGGCTCAAGTACGAGCAGTACTTC; cdr3_aa: CASSPTRGLKYEQYF; d_call: TRBD1; clone_size: many; v_call: TRBV12-3/TRBV12-4; j_call: TRBJ2-7
cdr3_nt: TGTGCCAGCGGAGGATTCAATCAGCCCCAGCATTTT; cdr3_aa: CASGGFNQPQHF; d_call: -; clone_size: many; v_call: TRBV6-2/TRBV6-3; j_call: TRBJ1-5
cdr3_nt: TGTGCCAGCAGCGAGTTAGGACAGCGAAAGTATTTT; cdr3_aa: CASSELGQRKYF; d_call: -; clone_size: many; v_call: TRBV7-2; j_call: TRBJ2-3
cdr3_nt: TGCAGCGCGTCAACCGGGACGGCCCAAGAGACCCAGTACTTC; cdr3_aa: CSASTGTAQETQYF; d_call: -; clone_size: many; v_call: TRBV29-1; j_call: TRBJ2-5
cdr3_nt: TGTGCCTGGAGTCAGACAGAGGATCAGCCCCAGCATTTT; cdr3_aa: CAWSQTEDQPQHF; d_call: -; clone_size: many; v_call: TRBV30; j_call: TRBJ1-5
cdr3_nt: TGTGCCACCAGCGGGGGGGGACAGGGGTCGAGGCAGCCCCAGCATTTT; cdr3_aa: CATSGGGQGSRQPQHF; d_call: TRBD1; clone_size: many; v_call: TRBV15; j_call: TRBJ1-5
cdr3_nt: TGTGCCAGCAGTCAGGGTCTCTCTGGAAACACCATATATTTT; cdr3_aa: CASSQGLSGNTIYF; d_call: -; clone_size: many; v_call: TRBV12-3/TRBV12-4; j_call: TRBJ1-3
cdr3_nt: TGTGCCAGCAGGACCGGGACACCCAACTACACCTTC; cdr3_aa: CASRTGTPNYTF; d_call: -; clone_size: -; v_call: TRBV2; j_call: TRBJ1-2
cdr3_nt: TGCAGCGTTGACCAGGTTGAACGCACTGAAGCTTTCTTT; cdr3_aa: CSVDQVERTEAFF; d_call: -; clone_size: many; v_call: TRBV29-1; j_call: TRBJ1-1
cdr3_nt: TGTGCCAGCAGTTTCCGGGACAGGGGGCGATATGGCTACACCTTC; cdr3_aa: CASSFRDRGRYGYTF; d_call: TRBD1; clone_size: many; v_call: TRBV6-5; j_call: TRBJ1-2
cdr3_nt: TGCGCCAGCAGCCAACAGGGGTACGGCAATCAGCCCCAGCATTTT; cdr3_aa: CASSQQGYGNQPQHF; d_call: -; clone_size: many; v_call: TRBV4-1; j_call: TRBJ1-5